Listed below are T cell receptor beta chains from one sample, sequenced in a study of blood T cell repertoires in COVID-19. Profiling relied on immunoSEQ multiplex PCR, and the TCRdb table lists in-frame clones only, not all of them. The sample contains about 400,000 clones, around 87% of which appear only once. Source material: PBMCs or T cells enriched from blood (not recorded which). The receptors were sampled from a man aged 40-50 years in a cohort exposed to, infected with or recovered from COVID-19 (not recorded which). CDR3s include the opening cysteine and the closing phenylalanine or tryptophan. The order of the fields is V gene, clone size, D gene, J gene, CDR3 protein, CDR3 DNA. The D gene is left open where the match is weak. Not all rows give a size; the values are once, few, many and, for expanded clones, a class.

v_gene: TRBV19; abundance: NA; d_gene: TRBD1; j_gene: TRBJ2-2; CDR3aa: CASRPDRGAGELFF; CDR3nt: TGTGCCAGTAGGCCCGACAGGGGGGCCGGGGAGCTGTTTTTT
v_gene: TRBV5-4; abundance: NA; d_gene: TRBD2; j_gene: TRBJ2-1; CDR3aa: CASSLAGGDYNEQFF; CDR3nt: TGTGCCAGCAGCTTAGCGGGAGGCGACTACAATGAGCAGTTCTTC
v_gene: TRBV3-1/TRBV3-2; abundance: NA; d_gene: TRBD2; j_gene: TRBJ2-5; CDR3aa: CASLSGTSGKETQYF; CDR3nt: TGTGCCAGTCTCTCCGGGACTAGCGGGAAAGAGACCCAGTACTTC
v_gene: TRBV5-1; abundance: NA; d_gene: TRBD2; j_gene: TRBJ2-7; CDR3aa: CASSSSGSAYEQYF; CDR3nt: TGCGCCAGCAGCTCCAGCGGGAGCGCCTACGAGCAGTACTTC
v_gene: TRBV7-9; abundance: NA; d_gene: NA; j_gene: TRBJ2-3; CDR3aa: CASRISGGGTDTQYF; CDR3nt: TGTGCCAGCAGAATTAGCGGAGGAGGTACAGATACGCAGTATTTT
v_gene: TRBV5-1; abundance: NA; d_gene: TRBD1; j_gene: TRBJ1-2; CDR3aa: CASSEAPSTGAPGYTF; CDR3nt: TGCGCCAGCAGCGAGGCCCCCTCTACAGGGGCGCCCGGCTACACCTTC
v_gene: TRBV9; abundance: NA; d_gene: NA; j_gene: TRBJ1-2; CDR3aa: CASSVRDPGYGYTF; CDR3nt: TGTGCCAGCAGCGTAAGAGACCCGGGCTATGGCTACACCTTC
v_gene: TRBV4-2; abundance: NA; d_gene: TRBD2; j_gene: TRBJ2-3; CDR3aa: CASSQEGTLAGSDTQYF; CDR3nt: TGTGCCAGCAGCCAGGAAGGGACACTAGCGGGATCAGATACGCAGTATTTT
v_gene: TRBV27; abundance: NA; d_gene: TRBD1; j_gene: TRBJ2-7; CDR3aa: CASRPSTGIGEQYF; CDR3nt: TGTGCCAGCAGGCCATCGACAGGGATCGGCGAGCAGTACTTC
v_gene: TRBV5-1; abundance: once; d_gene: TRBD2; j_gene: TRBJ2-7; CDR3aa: CASSLAGLAYQMEQYF; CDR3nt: TGCGCCAGCAGCTTGGCGGGACTAGCGTATCAAATGGAGCAGTACTTC
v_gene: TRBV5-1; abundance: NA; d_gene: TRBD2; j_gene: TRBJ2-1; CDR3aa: CASSSSSGPYNEQFF; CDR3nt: TGCGCCAGCAGCTCCTCTAGCGGCCCCTACAATGAGCAGTTCTTC
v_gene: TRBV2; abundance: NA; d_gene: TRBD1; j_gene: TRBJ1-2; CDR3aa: CATRDRVGTNYGYTF; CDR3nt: TGTGCCACCCGGGACAGGGTAGGGACCAACTATGGCTACACCTTC
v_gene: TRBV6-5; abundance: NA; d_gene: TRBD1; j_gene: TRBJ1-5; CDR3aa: CASILQGASNQPQHF; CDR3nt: TGTGCCAGCATTCTACAGGGGGCGAGCAATCAGCCCCAGCATTTT
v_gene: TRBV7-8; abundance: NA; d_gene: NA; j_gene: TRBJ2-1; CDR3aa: CASSLFASDLNEQFF; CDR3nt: TGTGCCAGCAGCTTATTTGCTAGCGACCTCAATGAGCAGTTCTTC
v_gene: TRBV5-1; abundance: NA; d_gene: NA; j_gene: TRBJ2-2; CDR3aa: CASSLPPPGGGELFF; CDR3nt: TGCGCCAGCAGCCTTCCCCCCCCCGGCGGCGGGGAGCTGTTTTTT
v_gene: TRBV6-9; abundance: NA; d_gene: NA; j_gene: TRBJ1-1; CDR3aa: CASSYSPGHPNTEAFF; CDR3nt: TGTGCCAGCAGTTATTCCCCGGGACACCCGAACACTGAAGCTTTCTTT
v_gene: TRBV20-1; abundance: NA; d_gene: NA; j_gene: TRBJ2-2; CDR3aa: CSAYRTGELFF; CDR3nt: TGCAGTGCTTACAGGACCGGGGAGCTGTTTTTT
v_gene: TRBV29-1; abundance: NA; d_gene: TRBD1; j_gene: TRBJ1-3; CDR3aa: CSVRDRAENTIYF; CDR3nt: TGCAGCGTTCGGGACAGGGCCGAAAACACCATATATTTT